The 24 T cell receptor beta chains below were found in one sample sequenced in a study of OX40 agonist ivuxolimab in advanced cancers. The protocol was immunoSEQ multiplex PCR, while the TCRdb copy is restricted to in-frame clones and leaves out a portion. The data hold about 86,000 clones, with roughly 85% observed a single time. Sequenced here: CD4+ or CD8+ T cells sorted from blood, sampled in a trial of the OX40 agonist ivuxolimab. The receptors stem from an adult with an advanced solid tumor such as melanoma, head and neck, liver or kidney cancer.

This rearrangement joins TRBV11-3 to TRBJ2-2; a weak D match, TRBD1 (5 bases). Trimming pared 5 bases from V and 5 bases from J, leaving 9 bases between. CDR3 length: 13 amino acids. Germline V lookup: CDR1 SGHNT, CDR2 YENEEA. The CDR3 DNA follows: TGTGCCAGCAGCCCCCCAGGGACCGGGGAGCTGTTTTTT. It yields the protein CASSPPGTGELFF.

The chain recombines TRBV2 with TRBJ2-3, with 13 bases lining up with TRBD2. This CDR3 region has 15 residues. The V gene end was trimmed by 8 bases and the J gene end by 3 bases; junction bases not matched to a gene: 5. Germline V gene data show CDR1 as SNHLY and CDR2 as FYNNEI. This CDR3 reads CASAVLAGGTDTQYF. CDR3 DNA sequence: TGTGCCAGCGCCGTACTAGCGGGAGGGACAGATACGCAGTATTTT.

The V call is TRBV2, the J call TRBJ1-1; no definite D call. V lost 1 base and J 1 base, leaving 4 bases between the germline ends. Germline loops: CDR1 SNHLY, CDR2 FYNNEI. The CDR3 extends over 13 amino acids. The CDR3 protein is CASSEGSNTEAFF. The DNA of the CDR3 is TGTGCCAGCAGTGAAGGGTCGAACACTGAAGCTTTCTTT.

The table lists this clone with a few counts. This rearrangement joins TRBV7-9 to TRBJ2-1, with 7 bases fitting TRBD2. Per germline, CDR1 SEHNR and CDR2 FQNEAQ (reference sequence). The CDR3 is 17 amino acids. V lost 0 bases to trimming and J lost 5 bases; unmatched junction nucleotides: 10. CDR3 in DNA: TGTGCCAGCAGCTTAGCGGGTCCAGCGGGGAAGAACAATGAGCAGTTCTTC. This sequence encodes CASSLAGPAGKNNEQFF.

V gene TRBV27 combines with J gene TRBJ1-3, with D perhaps matching TRBD1 (5 bases). In germline, CDR1 is MNHEY, CDR2 SMNVEV (reference sequence). This CDR3 region has 13 residues. Trimming removed 8 bases from V and 7 bases from J, with 15 bases in between. The DNA of the CDR3 is TGTGCCAGCCGGGGGGGACCTAGGAACACCATATATTTT. The encoded protein is CASRGGPRNTIYF.

The chain couples TRBV11-2 to TRBJ1-1; D unclear. Germline V CDR1 and CDR2: SGHAT, FQNNGV. V gave up 1 base and J gave up 4 bases, with 10 bases separating them. There are 14 residues in the CDR3. CDR3 sequence reads: CASSLGISVTEAFF. CDR3 nucleotides: TGTGCCAGCAGCTTAGGGATTTCGGTCACTGAAGCTTTCTTT.

The V gene is TRBV18, the J gene TRBJ2-1, with 11 positions matching TRBD2. The junction had 3 bases not matched to a gene; V was cut back by 4 bases and J by 1 base. This CDR3 has 16 residues. Per germline, CDR1 KGHSH and CDR2 LQKENI. The CDR3 bases are TGTGCCAGCTCACTCACTAGCGGGGGTTCCTACAATGAGCAGTTCTTC. Its translation: CASSLTSGGSYNEQFF.

The chain employs TRBV6-6 and TRBJ2-2; D not certain. CDR1 and CDR2 from the germline V gene are MNHNY and SVGAGI (reference sequence). V lost 6 bases, J lost 6 bases, and 14 bases lay in between. The CDR3 length is 14 residues. CDR3 sequence (DNA): TGTGCCAGCAGCCCCCTCGCGAGTTCCGGGGAGCTGTTTTTT. It yields the protein CASSPLASSGELFF.

The chain is built from TRBV5-1 and TRBJ2-5, with D tentatively TRBD2 (5 bases). Germline CDR1 SGHRS, CDR2 YFSETQ. The CDR3 is 15 residues long. V lost 4 bases and J 2 bases, leaving 15 bases between the germline ends. The CDR3 protein is CASSPGVAQQETQYF. The CDR3 coding sequence is TGCGCCAGCAGCCCCGGGGTAGCTCAACAAGAGACCCAGTACTTC.

The genes are TRBV28 and TRBJ1-4; D might be TRBD1 (5 bases). The germline gives CDR1 MDHEN, CDR2 SYDVKM. The CDR3 has 16 amino acids. Trimming pared 10 bases from V and 8 bases from J, leaving 26 bases between. Here the CDR3 DNA reads TGTGCCATTGCCGGGGGGACGGAGGAGGGTGGGGAAAAACTGTTTTTT. This sequence encodes CAIAGGTEEGGEKLFF.

V gene TRBV6-6 combines with J gene TRBJ2-5, with TRBD2 matching over 7 bases. V was pared by 7 bases and J by 3 bases, with 11 bases of the junction left unmatched. The CDR3 has 15 residues. From germline, CDR1 is MNHNY and CDR2 SVGAGI (reference sequence). Here the CDR3 reads CASNPNTAGEETQYF. The CDR3 DNA follows: TGTGCCAGCAACCCGAACACCGCGGGGGAAGAGACCCAGTACTTC.

This clone was observed a handful of times. CDR3: CASSLGSSGNTIYF. DNA of the CDR3: TGTGCCAGCAGCTTAGGGAGCTCTGGAAACACCATATATTTT. J is TRBJ1-3 and V is TRBV11-2; D is unclear. Trimming removed 1 base at V and 0 bases at J, with 4 bases between. Germline V gene lookup returns CDR1 SGHAT and CDR2 FQNNGV. The CDR3 contains 14 residues.

The chain couples TRBV9 to TRBJ1-3; D possibly corresponds to TRBD1 (6 bases). V was clipped by 0 bases and J by 0 bases, with 13 bases between them. CDR1 and CDR2 from the germline V gene are SGDLS and YYNGEE. This CDR3 is built from 17 residues. The DNA of the CDR3 is TGTGCCAGCAGCGTAGCCTTGACAGGATACTCTGGAAACACCATATATTTT. It encodes CASSVALTGYSGNTIYF.

The chain carries TRBV4-1 and TRBJ2-1, with TRBD1 matching over 7 bases. Germline V lookup: CDR1 MGHRA, CDR2 YSYEKL. The CDR3 loop spans 16 amino acids. V shed 1 base, J shed 5 bases, and the junction held 8 bases outside the gene matches. This CDR3 is CASSQGPGQSDNEQFF. CDR3 nucleotide sequence: TGCGCCAGCAGCCAAGGCCCGGGACAGTCTGACAATGAGCAGTTCTTC.

The chain carries TRBV11-2 and TRBJ2-7, with a weak D call TRBD1 (6 bases). Germline V gene data show CDR1 as SGHAT and CDR2 as FQNNGV. CDR3 length: 13 residues. Trimming removed 5 bases at V and 3 bases at J, with 11 bases between. CDR3 sequence: CASSLTGLYEQYF. CDR3 DNA sequence: TGTGCCAGCAGCCTTACAGGGCTCTACGAGCAGTACTTC.

This clone was counted only a few times. The chain carries TRBV30 and TRBJ1-4; D uncertain. The CDR3 consists of 12 residues. V was cut by 0 bases and J by 8 bases, with 7 bases left in between. Germline-derived CDR1 and CDR2 are GTSNPN and SVGIG (reference sequence). The CDR3 reads CAWSVRGEKLFF. DNA of the CDR3: TGTGCCTGGAGTGTACGAGGGGAAAAACTGTTTTTT.

This chain uses TRBV11-2 with TRBJ2-1; no definite D call. Trimming took off 5 bases at V and 5 bases at J, with 13 bases between the two ends. CDR3 size: 14 residues. Germline CDR1 reads SGHAT; CDR2 reads FQNNGV. The DNA of the CDR3 is TGTGCCAGCAGCCTCCGGGCCGGACACAATGAGCAGTTCTTC. Its translation: CASSLRAGHNEQFF.

The chain carries TRBV12-5 and TRBJ2-2, with 9 bases identical to TRBD1. Germline V gene sequence: CDR1 LGHNT, CDR2 FRNRAP. The CDR3 runs to 15 residues. Trimming at V came to 4 bases and at J to 2 bases, leaving 2 bases not matched to a gene. CDR3 DNA sequence: TGTGCTAGTGGTTCGGGACAGGGTAACACCGGGGAGCTGTTTTTT. It translates to CASGSGQGNTGELFF.

V usage is TRBV5-1 and J usage is TRBJ2-1; D is perhaps TRBD2 (6 bases). Trimming pared 0 bases from V and 2 bases from J, leaving 9 bases between. Germline-derived CDR1 and CDR2 are SGHRS and YFSETQ. CDR3 length: 15 amino acids. The CDR3 is CASSLERGAYNEQFF. The DNA of the CDR3 is TGCGCCAGCAGCTTGGAGCGCGGGGCCTACAATGAGCAGTTCTTC.

This clone was seen a few times. This chain connects TRBV7-9 to TRBJ1-1; TRBD1 matches at 7 bases. V shed 5 bases and J 9 bases; nucleotides not matched to a gene: 6. CDR3 size: 12 residues. Germline assignment: CDR1 SEHNR and CDR2 FQNEAQ (reference sequence). The CDR3 loop reads CASSDRDLKAFF. The CDR3 nucleotides are TGTGCCAGCAGCGACAGGGATCTGAAAGCTTTCTTT.

The rearrangement links TRBV28 to TRBJ1-2, with no clear D. This CDR3 region has 12 residues. V was cut by 3 bases and J by 5 bases, with 7 bases left in between. In germline, CDR1 is MDHEN, CDR2 SYDVKM. The CDR3 nucleotides read TGTGCCAGCAGTTTGACGGATTATGGCTACACCTTC. It is translated as CASSLTDYGYTF.

The chain employs TRBV11-3 and TRBJ1-1, with 7 positions matching TRBD1. V was pared by 5 bases and J by 0 bases, with 6 bases of the junction left unmatched. The CDR3 length is 15 residues. The V gene's germline CDR1 is SGHNT and CDR2 YENEEA. The CDR3 loop is CASSPSGTVNTEAFF. CDR3 DNA sequence: TGTGCCAGCAGCCCCTCCGGGACAGTGAACACTGAAGCTTTCTTT.

This clone was observed once. V is TRBV5-1 and J is TRBJ2-7; perhaps TRBD1 as D (5 bases). This CDR3 region has 12 residues. The ends were cut back, 3 bases at V and 6 bases at J, with 10 bases in the middle. Germline V gives CDR1 SGHRS, CDR2 YFSETQ. CDR3 sequence: CASSSTVSEQYF. In DNA form, the CDR3 reads TGCGCCAGCAGCTCGACAGTTTCCGAGCAGTACTTC.

This chain uses TRBV7-8 with TRBJ1-1; D unclear. This CDR3 contains 15 residues. The germline CDR1 and CDR2 sequences are SGHVS and FQNEAQ. With 0 bases removed from V and 5 bases from J, the gap between germline ends came to 13 bases. CDR3 DNA sequence: TGTGCCAGCAGCTTAGCGCGCGGGTCGGGGACTGAAGCTTTCTTT. Translating it yields CASSLARGSGTEAFF.